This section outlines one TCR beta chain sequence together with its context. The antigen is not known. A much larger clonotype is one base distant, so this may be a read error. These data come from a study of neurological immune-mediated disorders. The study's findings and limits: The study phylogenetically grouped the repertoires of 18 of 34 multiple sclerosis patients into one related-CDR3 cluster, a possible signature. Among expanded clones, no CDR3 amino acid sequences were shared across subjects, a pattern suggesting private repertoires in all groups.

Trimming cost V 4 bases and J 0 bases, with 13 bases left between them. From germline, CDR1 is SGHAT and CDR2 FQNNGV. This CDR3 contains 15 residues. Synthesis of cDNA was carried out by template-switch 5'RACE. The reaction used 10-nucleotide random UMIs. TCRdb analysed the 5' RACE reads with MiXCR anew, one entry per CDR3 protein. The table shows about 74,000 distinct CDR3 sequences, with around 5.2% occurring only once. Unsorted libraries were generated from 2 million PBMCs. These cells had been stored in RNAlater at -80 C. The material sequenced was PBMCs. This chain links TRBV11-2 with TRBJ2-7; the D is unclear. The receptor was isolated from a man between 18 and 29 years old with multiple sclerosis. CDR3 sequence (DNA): TGTGCCAGCAGCTCCCATGAGGCAGGCTCCTACGAGCAGTACTTC. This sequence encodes CASSSHEAGSYEQYF.